The 10 T cell receptor beta chains presented below share a single source sample, sequenced in a study of Graves' ophthalmopathy and Graves' hyperthyroidism. RNA transcripts were the template, and TCR beta CDR3 regions were amplified from them. HTBI primers were used in a first-round RT-PCR, which preceded a second-round multiplex PCR. Each CDR3 protein is one row after TCRdb ran MiXCR on the multiplex PCR reads. This sample yields a few hundred thousand distinct CDR3 sequences, of which about 40% are seen a single time; about 4% belongs to the top ten. The specimen sequenced was peripheral blood or thyroid tissue (not recorded which). Every receptor here comes from an adult man with Graves' hyperthyroidism.

V gene TRBV29-1 combines with J gene TRBJ1-2; D remains ambiguous. The CDR3 totals 13 residues. V was clipped by 4 bases and J by 3 bases, with 12 bases between them. Germline V gene sequence: CDR1 SQVTM, CDR2 ANQGSEA. In nucleotides, the CDR3 is TGCAGCGTTGGTACACCTCAATACTATGGCTACACCTTC. Residues: CSVGTPQYYGYTF.

In its sample, this clonotype was seen many times. The chain employs TRBV7-6 and TRBJ2-5; D call uncertain. The CDR3 runs 12 residues. In germline, CDR1 is SGHVS, CDR2 FNYEAQ. The V end was cut by 2 bases, the J end by 9 bases, with 10 bases between. CDR3 protein: CASSLSEAAQYF. CDR3 nucleotides: TGTGCCAGCAGCTTATCTGAGGCGGCCCAGTACTTC.

The chain combines TRBV10-2 with TRBJ1-1; 9 nucleotides line up with TRBD1. Germline V CDR1 and CDR2: WSHSY, SAAADI. The CDR3 is 15 amino acids. J was trimmed by 4 bases and V by 4 bases; bases with no gene match: 7. The DNA of the CDR3 is TGCGCCAGCAGTGGGGACAGGGAGAGAGGCACTGAAGCTTTCTTT. As protein: CASSGDRERGTEAFF.

This clonotype was observed at least ten times. This chain joins TRBV12-3 or TRBV12-4 and TRBJ2-7; perhaps TRBD2 as D (6 bases). V was shortened by 3 bases and J by 2 bases, with 8 bases between the two germline ends. The CDR3 consists of 13 residues. The CDR3 DNA sequence: TGTGCCAGCAGTTTGGAGGGAACCTACGAGCAGTACTTC. Residues: CASSLEGTYEQYF.

The table lists this clonotype with many counts. The chain links TRBV28 to TRBJ2-7, with TRBD1 matching 9 bases. Trimming at V came to 6 bases and at J to 1 base, leaving 10 bases not matched to a gene. This CDR3 contains 16 residues. Germline CDR1 reads MDHEN; CDR2 reads SYDVKM. The CDR3 DNA follows: TGTGCCAGCAGCACAGCAGGGGGGACAGGGTCCTACGAGCAGTACTTC. This translates into CASSTAGGTGSYEQYF.

This clonotype came up many times. The rearrangement joins TRBV29-1 to TRBJ1-4; a weak D match, TRBD1 (6 bases). V shed 4 bases and J shed 6 bases, with 15 bases lying between them. Germline V gene data show CDR1 as SQVTM and CDR2 as ANQGSEA. There are 14 residues in the CDR3. The CDR3 loop reads CSVAGDTGYEKLFF. The CDR3 DNA is TGCAGCGTTGCCGGGGACACGGGGTATGAAAAACTGTTTTTT.

This clonotype appeared many times. This chain uses TRBV2 with TRBJ2-5; 10 positions agree with TRBD2. CDR3 length equals 15 residues. With 5 bases clipped from V and 5 bases from J, the junction kept 8 bases outside the gene matches. From germline, CDR1 is SNHLY and CDR2 FYNNEI. CDR3 sequence: CASSLAGGPLETQYF. The CDR3 coding sequence is TGTGCCAGCAGTTTAGCGGGAGGCCCGCTGGAGACCCAGTACTTC. Using reference TRBV2 and TRBJ2-5 for the parts outside the CDR3, the full variable domain is EPEVTQTPSHQVTQMGQEVILRCVPISNHLYFYWYRQILGQKVEFLVSFYNNEISEKSEIFDDQFSVERPDGSNFTLKIRSTKLEDSAMYFCASSLAGGPLETQYFGPGTRLLVL.

As DNA, the CDR3 is TGCAGCGTTGTGATTGGGGAGCAGTTCTTC. It specifies CSVVIGEQFF. The rearrangement joins TRBV29-1 to TRBJ2-1, with D unresolved. The ends were cut back, 4 bases at V and 10 bases at J, with 8 bases in the middle. The CDR3 runs 10 residues. CDR1 and CDR2 (germline): SQVTM, ANQGSEA.

This clonotype was observed many times. At one end, the junction sequence differs from germline, possibly due to a read error. The rearrangement links TRBV7-9 to TRBJ1-1; D uncertain. CDR3 length: 14 amino acids. The germline V gene has CDR1 SEHNR and CDR2 FQNEAQ (reference sequence). CDR3 sequence (DNA): TGTGCCAGCAGCCTAGCACGGGGAGGCACTGAAGCTTTCTTT. Protein sequence: CASSLARGGTEAFF.

There are many counts of this clonotype. The rearrangement uses TRBV12-3 or TRBV12-4 and TRBJ1-4; 8 bases line up with TRBD1. The J segment lost 10 bases and the V segment lost 5 bases, leaving 3 bases of the junction unmatched. The CDR3 runs to 12 residues. Written as DNA, the CDR3 is TGTGCCAGCAGTCAAACAGGGGGAAAACTGTTTTTT. This translates into CASSQTGGKLFF.